A single sample is the source of the 10 T cell receptor beta chains below, sequenced in a study of shared clonotypes between healthy human individuals. Sequencing used immunoSEQ multiplex PCR; TCRdb keeps in-frame clones, though not all of them. The repertoire holds about 2 million clones, with about 95% as singletons. The naive CD8 population came from CD45RO-negative cells selected for CCR7, without terminally differentiated effector memory CD45RA+ cells. The material sequenced was naive CD8+ T cells sorted from blood. These receptor sequences come from a man in his late teens or twenties in good health.

The chain has TRBV7-8 and TRBJ2-2, with D possibly matching TRBD2 (5 bases). Between the trimmed V and J ends, which lost 8 bases and 3 bases, there was a span of 13 bases. CDR3 length: 14 residues. Germline loops: CDR1 SGHVS, CDR2 FQNEAQ. The CDR3 region is CASPRASYTGELFF. The CDR3 DNA sequence: TGTGCCAGCCCCCGGGCTAGCTACACCGGGGAGCTGTTTTTT.

The V and J genes are TRBV12-2 and TRBJ1-1. TRBV12-2 is noted as a pseudogene. This CDR3 has 13 amino acids. DNA of the CDR3: TGTGCAAGTCGCTTAGTAGTTACAAACGAAGCTTTCTTT. Its protein product is CASRLVVTNEAFF.

The genes are TRBV6-5 and TRBJ2-7; no firm D call. This CDR3 comprises 14 residues. Germline V gene sequence: CDR1 MNHEY, CDR2 SVGAGI. Trimming removed 2 bases at V and 2 bases at J, with 10 bases between. Here the CDR3 reads CASSYGQAAYEQYF. CDR3 in DNA: TGTGCCAGCAGTTACGGGCAGGCGGCCTACGAGCAGTACTTC.

Only one count was recorded for this clone. The chain carries TRBV19 and TRBJ2-5; D call uncertain. Trimming took 0 bases from V and 4 from J, leaving 6 bases between them. The CDR3 covers 13 residues. Germline assignment: CDR1 LNHDA and CDR2 SQIVND (reference sequence). The CDR3 sequence is CASSIDRRETQYF. CDR3 coding DNA: TGTGCCAGTAGTATAGATAGACGAGAGACCCAGTACTTC.

The chain has TRBV6-5 and TRBJ1-2; D remains ambiguous. Germline lookup yields CDR1 MNHEY and CDR2 SVGAGI. V shed 5 bases and J shed 4 bases, with 11 bases lying between them. This CDR3 comprises 13 residues. The CDR3 here is CASSAPGSYGYTF. In DNA form, the CDR3 reads TGTGCCAGCAGTGCCCCCGGGTCCTATGGCTACACCTTC.

Regarding this clone: This same CDR3 is encoded by further DNA sequences in the sample. The chain recombines TRBV30 with TRBJ1-5; D perhaps matches TRBD1 (5 bases). Trimming removed 0 bases at V and 4 bases at J, with 10 bases between. This CDR3 is 14 amino acids long. Germline-derived CDR1 and CDR2 are GTSNPN and SVGIG (reference sequence). CDR3 sequence reads: CAWSVGQGNQPQHF. CDR3 bases: TGTGCCTGGAGTGTAGGACAAGGAAATCAGCCCCAGCATTTT.

The chain joins TRBV4-1 to TRBJ2-1; maybe TRBD2 (5 bases). Looked up from germline, CDR1 is MGHRA and CDR2 is YSYEKL. The CDR3 runs to 19 residues. Trimming stripped 1 base from V and 9 bases from J, with 28 bases between. The CDR3 here is CASSQGLYGVGVEGAEQFF. The CDR3 DNA reads as TGCGCCAGCAGCCAAGGGCTATATGGTGTCGGGGTAGAGGGAGCTGAGCAGTTCTTC.

The chain has TRBV5-1 and TRBJ2-7; maybe TRBD2 (5 bases). The V gene's germline CDR1 is SGHRS and CDR2 YFSETQ. This CDR3 has 17 residues. Trimming removed 0 bases at V and 3 bases at J, with 19 bases between. DNA for the CDR3: TGCGCCAGCAGCTTGGAACGGGTGGGAGCTTCACTCTACGAGCAGTACTTC. Amino acid sequence: CASSLERVGASLYEQYF. The full variable domain, completed using reference TRBV5-1 and TRBJ2-7, is KAGVTQTPRYLIKTRGQQVTLSCSPISGHRSVSWYQQTPGQGLQFLFEYFSETQRNKGNFPGRFSGRQFSNSRSEMNVSTLELGDSALYLCASSLERVGASLYEQYFGPGTRLTVT.

V and J are TRBV27 and TRBJ1-1; D is undetermined. The CDR3 sequence is 16 residues long. Germline V gene data show CDR1 as MNHEY and CDR2 as SMNVEV (reference sequence). V lost 8 bases to trimming and J lost 3 bases, with 22 bases between them. This CDR3 is CASGYSRTKSYTEAFF. CDR3 sequence (DNA): TGTGCCAGCGGATATAGCAGAACGAAATCTTACACTGAAGCTTTCTTT.

The chain employs TRBV7-9 and TRBJ1-1, with 7 bases identical to TRBD1. The CDR3 has 13 residues. Germline CDR1 and CDR2: SEHNR and FQNEAQ (reference sequence). Trimming took 1 base from V and 7 from J; bases not matched to a gene: 3. The CDR3 loop reads CASSLEDRIEAFF. CDR3 DNA sequence: TGTGCCAGCAGCTTAGAGGACAGGATTGAAGCTTTCTTT.